This T cell receptor beta chain is drawn from a study of PD-L1 blockade in urothelial cancer. The germline gives CDR1 SGHRS, CDR2 YFSETQ. Trimming pared 1 base from V and 4 bases from J, leaving 11 bases between. The CDR3 totals 15 residues. Method: immunoSEQ multiplex PCR; TCRdb's copy keeps in-frame clones and lacks some. This repertoire shows 20,000 to 25,000 clones, around 87% found once; its top ten account for around 16%. This clone was seen once. The same CDR3 is also encoded by other DNA sequences in this sample. The chain combines TRBV5-1 with TRBJ2-2; maybe TRBD1 (8 bases). The sample consisted of PBMCs, taken around atezolizumab (anti-PD-L1) treatment. This TCR was recovered from a woman aged 60-75 years with urothelial cancer. CDR3 amino acids: CASSLTGGATGELFF. CDR3 in DNA: TGCGCCAGCAGCTTGACAGGGGGGGCCACCGGGGAGCTGTTTTTT.